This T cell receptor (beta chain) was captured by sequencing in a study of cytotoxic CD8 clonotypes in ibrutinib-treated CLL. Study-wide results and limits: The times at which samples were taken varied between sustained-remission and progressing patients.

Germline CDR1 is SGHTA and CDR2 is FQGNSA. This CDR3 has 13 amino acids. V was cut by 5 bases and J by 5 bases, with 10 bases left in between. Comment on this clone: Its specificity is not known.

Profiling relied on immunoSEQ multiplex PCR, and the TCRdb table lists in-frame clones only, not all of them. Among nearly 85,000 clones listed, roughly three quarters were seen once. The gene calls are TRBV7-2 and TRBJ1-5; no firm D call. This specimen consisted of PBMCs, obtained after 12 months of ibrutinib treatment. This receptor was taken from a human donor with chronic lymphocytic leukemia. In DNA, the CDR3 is TGTGCCAGCAGCCCCTGGTGGGATCAGCCCCAGCATTTT. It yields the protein CASSPWWDQPQHF.